A few counts support the clone carrying this T cell receptor (beta chain). The V end was cut by 1 base, the J end by 3 bases, with 10 bases between. This CDR3 is 15 amino acids long. Germline V gives CDR1 SGHTA, CDR2 FQGNSA. In the study's own analysis: From reference gene primer amplification, estimates of nucleated cell counts were derived. TCRdb keeps only in-frame clones here, not all; method: immunoSEQ multiplex PCR. That table supplies the V and J calls and clone size; D and trimming were determined from the DNA. The profile shows some 240,000 clones, around three quarters of them singletons. The data originate from a study of blood T cell repertoires in COVID-19. Study context: Donors in the United States, Italy and Spain gave samples during acute or convalescent COVID-19. T cells, B-cell-depleted T cells, or PBMCs supplied cDNA or gDNA.

Sequences were obtained from peripheral blood. The V call is TRBV7-2, the J call TRBJ1-5; D gene unclear. The sequence came from a woman in her 70s with acute or convalescent COVID-19. The CDR3 spells CASSLGGGNNQPQHF. CDR3 bases: TGTGCCAGCAGCTTAGGCGGAGGAAACAATCAGCCCCAGCATTTT. The whole variable domain, filled in from reference TRBV7-2 and TRBJ1-5, reads GAGVSQSPSNKVTEKGKDVELRCDPISGHTALYWYRQSLGQGLEFLIYFQGNSAPDKSGLPSDRFSAERTGGSVSTLTIQRTQQEDSAVYLCASSLGGGNNQPQHFGDGTRLSIL.